This is a list of T cell receptor beta chains from one sample in a study of early T cells in non-severe SARS-CoV-2 infection. TCRdb fed the 5' RACE reads into MiXCR, producing one record per CDR3 protein. Of about 11,000 distinct CDR3 sequences listed, around 5% are singletons. Material: whole blood. These receptors were obtained from an adult who was a healthcare worker with PCR-confirmed SARS-CoV-2 infection or an uninfected control (not recorded which). CDR3s include the opening cysteine and the closing phenylalanine or tryptophan. The D gene is left open where the match is weak. Clone size appears in some rows only: once, few, many, or a class for an expanded clone.

clone_size j_call d_call v_call cdr3_aa cdr3_nt
. TRBJ2-7 . TRBV2 CASEDVTYEQYF TGTGCCAGCGAAGATGTAACCTACGAGCAGTACTTC
many TRBJ1-2 . TRBV12-2 CASRSHLPQDREVFYGYTF TGTGCAAGTCGCTCCCATCTTCCCCAGGACAGGGAAGTATTCTATGGCTACACCTTC
. TRBJ1-1 . TRBV18 CASSSWNEMNTEAFF TGTGCCAGCTCCTCCTGGAACGAAATGAACACTGAAGCTTTCTTT
many TRBJ2-7 . TRBV6-1 CASSEANRGYF TGTGCCAGCAGTGAAGCGAACCGAGGGTACTTC
many TRBJ2-4 . TRBV5-5 CASSSWVENIQYF TGTGCCAGCAGCTCCTGGGTAGAAAACATTCAGTACTTC
medium-sized TRBJ1-2 . TRBV2 CASSEAPVGGGYTF TGTGCCAGCAGTGAAGCGCCCGTGGGCGGTGGCTACACCTTC
many TRBJ1-1 TRBD1 TRBV12-3/TRBV12-4 CASRGTGELKAEAFF TGTGCCAGCAGGGGGACAGGGGAGTTGAAGGCTGAAGCTTTCTTT
medium-sized TRBJ2-3 . TRBV4-3 CASSQEIGNPTDTQYF TGCGCCAGCAGCCAAGAAATTGGGAACCCCACAGATACGCAGTATTTT
. TRBJ2-7 TRBD1 TRBV29-1 CSLRTGGLGEQYF TGCAGCTTGAGGACAGGGGGCTTAGGCGAGCAGTACTTC
many TRBJ2-7 . TRBV7-8 CASSLIGAYEQYF TGTGCCAGCAGCTTAATCGGAGCCTACGAGCAGTACTTC
medium-sized TRBJ1-1 . TRBV5-6 CASSLRVTMNTEAFF TGTGCCAGCAGCTTGCGAGTGACCATGAACACTGAAGCTTTCTTT
few TRBJ2-7 . TRBV7-8 CASSLNTGSESYEQYF TGTGCCAGCAGCTTAAATACAGGGAGTGAATCCTACGAGCAGTACTTC
many TRBJ2-1 TRBD1 TRBV6-6 CASSYSDRFYEQFF TGTGCCAGCAGTTACTCGGACAGGTTTTATGAGCAGTTCTTC
few TRBJ2-1 TRBD2 TRBV20-1 CSATTSGYNEQFF TGCAGTGCTACGACTAGCGGGTACAATGAGCAGTTCTTC
few TRBJ1-5 . TRBV12-3/TRBV12-4 CASSLRLGGGQPQHF TGTGCCAGCAGTTTAAGGCTGGGGGGCGGGCAGCCCCAGCATTTT
. TRBJ2-1 TRBD1 TRBV7-9 CASSLQTGERDEQFF TGTGCCAGCAGCTTGCAGACAGGGGAACGTGATGAGCAGTTCTTC
medium-sized TRBJ1-1 . TRBV9 CASSVASTEAFF TGTGCCAGCAGCGTAGCCAGCACTGAAGCTTTCTTT
many TRBJ1-4 TRBD1 TRBV11-3 CASSLGQGAPLFF TGTGCCAGCAGCTTGGGACAGGGGGCACCGCTGTTTTTT
medium-sized TRBJ2-1 TRBD2 TRBV4-1 CASSQDKGLANEQFF TGCGCCAGCAGCCAAGATAAGGGACTAGCAAATGAGCAGTTCTTC
many TRBJ1-1 . TRBV20-1 CSASDVPNTEAFF TGCAGTGCTAGTGACGTACCGAACACTGAAGCTTTCTTT
. TRBJ2-2 . TRBV6-2/TRBV6-3 CASSYLGPPGELFF TGTGCCAGCAGTTACTTGGGTCCCCCCGGGGAGCTGTTTTTT
medium-sized TRBJ1-1 . TRBV12-3/TRBV12-4 CASSLAGGNTEAFF TGTGCCAGCAGTCTCGCTGGTGGGAACACTGAAGCTTTCTTT
many TRBJ1-1 TRBD1 TRBV29-1 CSVVWGTAEAFF TGCAGCGTTGTTTGGGGGACAGCAGAAGCTTTCTTT
many TRBJ1-2 . TRBV7-9 CASSPLRGYGYTF TGTGCCAGCAGCCCCCTCAGGGGCTATGGCTACACCTTC
many TRBJ1-5 . TRBV28 CASKRMNQPQHF TGTGCCAGCAAACGTATGAATCAGCCCCAGCATTTT
many TRBJ2-2 . TRBV18 CASSPPPGTGELFF TGTGCCAGCTCACCGCCCCCCGGGACCGGGGAGCTGTTTTTT
medium-sized TRBJ2-1 . TRBV27 CASSRVSSYNEQFF TGTGCCAGCAGTCGCGTGAGCTCCTACAATGAGCAGTTCTTC
many TRBJ2-3 . TRBV6-2/TRBV6-3 CASSPWGRGGTDTQYF TGTGCCAGCAGTCCCTGGGGACGGGGTGGCACAGATACGCAGTATTTT
many TRBJ2-1 . TRBV7-2 CASSWDNEQFF TGTGCCAGCAGTTGGGACAATGAGCAGTTCTTC
many TRBJ1-2 TRBD1 TRBV7-9 CASSSLPGRDRDSHGYTF TGTGCCAGCAGCTCCCTGCCCGGCCGGGACAGGGATTCACATGGCTACACCTTC
many TRBJ1-1 . TRBV7-9 CASSLSISENTEAFF TGTGCCAGCAGCTTAAGCATCAGTGAGAACACTGAAGCTTTCTTT
many TRBJ1-2 . TRBV5-6 CASSLNMGANYGYTF TGTGCCAGCAGCTTGAATATGGGCGCTAACTATGGCTACACCTTC
medium-sized TRBJ2-1 . TRBV4-2 CASSLGPHNEQFF TGTGCCAGCAGTCTGGGACCGCACAATGAGCAGTTCTTC